This TCR beta chain was captured by sequencing in a study of blood T cells in healthy people across ages. CDR3 length: 14 amino acids. V lost 6 bases to trimming and J lost 7 bases, with 15 bases between them. Germline CDR1 MNHEY, CDR2 SVGEGT. A J-beta primer mix and a sample-barcoded 5' primer were used in a second PCR of roughly 7 to 12 cycles. TCRdb itself ran the 5' RACE reads through MiXCR, one entry per CDR3 protein. This table holds approximately 800,000 distinct CDR3 sequences, roughly 25% found once. The same sample was also studied in work on T cells of mothers and their children.

Sequenced input: blood. The receptor was isolated from a boy between 5 and 17 years old in good health. The rearrangement links TRBV6-2 or TRBV6-3 to TRBJ2-2, with a tentative D call TRBD1 (5 bases). The CDR3 DNA reads TGTGCCAGCAGACCAGATCACGACAGCGGGGAGCTGTTTTTT. Translated: CASRPDHDSGELFF.